This TCR beta chain stems from a study of blood T cell repertoires in COVID-19. The overall study: The study drew acute and convalescent COVID-19 samples from the United States, Italy and Spain. Sources were T cells, B-cell-depleted T cells, or PBMCs; the material itself was cDNA or gDNA.

In the study's own analysis: For nucleated cells, counts were estimated from reference gene primer amplification. TCRdb's copy holds only in-frame clones and misses some; the assay was immunoSEQ multiplex PCR. V, J and clone size derive from that table, while D and trimming were established from the DNA sequence. The sample records about 380,000 clones, nearly 90% being singletons. Germline V gives CDR1 LGHDT, CDR2 YNNKEL (reference sequence). The CDR3 runs 16 residues. V gave up 0 bases and J gave up 1 base, with 12 bases separating them. V is TRBV3-1 (or the pseudogene TRBV3-2) and J is TRBJ1-2, with unresolved D. This TCR came from a man younger than 35 with active or convalescent COVID-19. The sequenced sample was peripheral blood. CDR3 sequence (DNA): TGTGCCAGCAGCCAAGAGGCACACCAGTTTAACTATGGCTACACCTTC. This sequence encodes CASSQEAHQFNYGYTF.